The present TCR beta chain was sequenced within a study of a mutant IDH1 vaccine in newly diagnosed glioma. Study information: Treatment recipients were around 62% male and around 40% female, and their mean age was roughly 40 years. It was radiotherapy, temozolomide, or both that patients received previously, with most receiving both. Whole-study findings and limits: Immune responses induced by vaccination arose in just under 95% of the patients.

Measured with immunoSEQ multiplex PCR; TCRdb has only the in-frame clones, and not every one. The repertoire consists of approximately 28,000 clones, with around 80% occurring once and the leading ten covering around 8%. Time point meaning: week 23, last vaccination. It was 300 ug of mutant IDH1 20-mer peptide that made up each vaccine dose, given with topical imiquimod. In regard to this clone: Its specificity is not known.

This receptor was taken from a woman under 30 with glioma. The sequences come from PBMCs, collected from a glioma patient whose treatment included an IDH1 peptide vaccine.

CDR3 nucleotide sequence: TGCGCCAGCAGCTTGGGGGACGGTAATGAAAAACTGTTTTTT. It translates to CASSLGDGNEKLFF. This chain uses TRBV5-1 with TRBJ1-4, with D perhaps matching TRBD1 (5 bases). The CDR3 length is 14 residues. Per the germline V gene, CDR1 is SGHRS and CDR2 is YFSETQ. Trimming removed 0 bases at V and 4 bases at J, with 7 bases between.